The rows below give T cell receptor beta chains drawn from one sample of a study of blood T cells in healthy people across ages. TCRdb recomputed calls from the 5' RACE reads with MiXCR, one row per CDR3 protein. The sample yields hundreds of thousands of distinct CDR3 sequences, more than 45% seen once. The sequencing input was blood. These receptors originate from a man aged 25-40 years in good health. Both conserved end residues are part of each CDR3. Each record gives: D gene, J gene, V gene, clone size, CDR3 DNA, CDR3 protein. The D gene is left open where the match is weak. The listing skips clone size in some rows; elsewhere it reads once, few, many or a size class.

>.|TRBJ2-5|TRBV3-1|.
TGTGCCAGCAGTGACGGCGACGGGGAGACCCAGTACTTC
CASSDGDGETQYF
>.|TRBJ2-5|TRBV6-1|.
TGTGCCAGCAGTGAAGCAAGTAGTCAGGCGGAGACCCAGTACTTC
CASSEASSQAETQYF
>.|TRBJ1-1|TRBV20-1|.
TGCAGTGCTCTCAGGGAGAACACTGAAGCTTTCTTT
CSALRENTEAFF
>TRBD2|TRBJ2-7|TRBV20-1|.
TGCAGTGCAGCCCCAAGCGGGAATTCCTACGAGCAGTACTTC
CSAAPSGNSYEQYF
>TRBD1|TRBJ2-7|TRBV5-8|few
TGTGCCAGCAGCTTGACGACCCTGGGGACAGCCTACGAGCAGTACTTC
CASSLTTLGTAYEQYF
>.|TRBJ2-1|TRBV20-1|.
TGCAGTGCCAACGACTGGTACAATGAGCAGTTCTTC
CSANDWYNEQFF
>.|TRBJ1-4|TRBV10-3|few
TGTGCCATCAGTGAGTCCTCGGGGTTCGGTGAAAAACTGTTTTTT
CAISESSGFGEKLFF
>TRBD2|TRBJ2-4|TRBV10-3|.
TGTGCCATCAGTGATAGCGGGAGCTCCAAAAACATTCAGTACTTC
CAISDSGSSKNIQYF
>TRBD2|TRBJ2-1|TRBV20-1|.
TGCAGTGCTAGACCCCCAACAATAGCGGGAAGCGAGCAGTTCTTC
CSARPPTIAGSEQFF
>.|TRBJ2-1|TRBV18|few
TGTGCCAGCTCGCCGCAAGTCGAGCAGTTCTTC
CASSPQVEQFF
>.|TRBJ1-2|TRBV11-2|many
TGTGCCAGCAGCCGTATCTCTACGGGTGGCTACACCTTC
CASSRISTGGYTF
>TRBD1|TRBJ2-7|TRBV6-2/TRBV6-3|.
TGTGCCAGCGAGCCGGGACAGCACTACGAGCAGTACTTC
CASEPGQHYEQYF
>.|TRBJ2-6|TRBV7-2|.
TGTGCCAGCAGCTCACAGGGCTCTGGGGCCTACGTCCTGACTTTC
CASSSQGSGAYVLTF
>TRBD1|TRBJ2-7|TRBV9|.
TGTGCCAGCAGCACAACAGGGGTTCGGGACGAGCAGTACTTC
CASSTTGVRDEQYF
>.|TRBJ1-2|TRBV3-1|.
TGTGCCAGCAGCCGGGGCTGGGGCTACACCTTC
CASSRGWGYTF
>.|TRBJ1-6|TRBV29-1|.
TGCAGCGTTGGCGAGGGGGAGGGGAATTCACCCCTCCACTTT
CSVGEGEGNSPLHF